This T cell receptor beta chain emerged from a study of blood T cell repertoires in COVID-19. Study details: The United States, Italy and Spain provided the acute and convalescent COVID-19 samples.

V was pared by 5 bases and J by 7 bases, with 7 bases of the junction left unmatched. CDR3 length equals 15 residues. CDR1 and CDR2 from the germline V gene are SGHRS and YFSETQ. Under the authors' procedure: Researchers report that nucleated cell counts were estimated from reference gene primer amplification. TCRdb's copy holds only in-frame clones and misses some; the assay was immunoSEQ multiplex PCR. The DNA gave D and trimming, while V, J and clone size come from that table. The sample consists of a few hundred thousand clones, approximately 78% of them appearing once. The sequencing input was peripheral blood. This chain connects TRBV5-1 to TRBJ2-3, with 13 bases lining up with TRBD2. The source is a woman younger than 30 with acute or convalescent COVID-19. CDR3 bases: TGCGCCAGCAGTGTATCCGGGACTAGCGGGAATACGCAGTATTTT. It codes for CASSVSGTSGNTQYF.